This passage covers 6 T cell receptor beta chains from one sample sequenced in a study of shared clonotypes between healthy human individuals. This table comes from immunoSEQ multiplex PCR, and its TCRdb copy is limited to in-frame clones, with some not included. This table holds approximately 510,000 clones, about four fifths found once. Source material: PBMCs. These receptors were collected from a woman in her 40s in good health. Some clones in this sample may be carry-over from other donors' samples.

The CDR3: CASSPGLAAGNEQFF. Here the CDR3 DNA reads TGTGCCAGCAGTCCGGGACTAGCGGCAGGGAATGAGCAGTTCTTC. V gene TRBV6-4 combines with J gene TRBJ2-1; 11 nucleotides align to TRBD2. Germline-derived CDR1 and CDR2 are MRHNA and SNTAGT. The length of the CDR3 is 15 residues. Trimming removed 5 bases from V and 7 bases from J; junction bases left unmatched: 7.

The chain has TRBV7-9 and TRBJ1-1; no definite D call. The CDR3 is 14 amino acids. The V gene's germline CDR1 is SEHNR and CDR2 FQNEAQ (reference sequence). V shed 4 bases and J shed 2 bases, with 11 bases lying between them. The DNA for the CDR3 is TGTGCCAGCAGCTCCGGACGCGCTAACACTGAAGCTTTCTTT. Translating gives CASSSGRANTEAFF.

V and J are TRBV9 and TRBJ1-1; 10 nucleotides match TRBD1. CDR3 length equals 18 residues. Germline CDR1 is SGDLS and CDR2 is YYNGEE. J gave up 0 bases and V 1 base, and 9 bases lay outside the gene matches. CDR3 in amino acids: CASSVHRDRGLVNTEAFF. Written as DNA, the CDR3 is TGTGCCAGCAGCGTACATAGGGACAGGGGCCTGGTGAACACTGAAGCTTTCTTT.

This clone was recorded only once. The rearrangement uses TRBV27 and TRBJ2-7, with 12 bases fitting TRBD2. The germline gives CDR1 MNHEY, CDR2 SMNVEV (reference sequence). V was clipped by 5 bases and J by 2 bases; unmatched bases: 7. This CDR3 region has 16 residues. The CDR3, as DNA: TGTGCCAGCAGTCACGGACTAGCGGGAACAACCTACGAGCAGTACTTC. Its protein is CASSHGLAGTTYEQYF.

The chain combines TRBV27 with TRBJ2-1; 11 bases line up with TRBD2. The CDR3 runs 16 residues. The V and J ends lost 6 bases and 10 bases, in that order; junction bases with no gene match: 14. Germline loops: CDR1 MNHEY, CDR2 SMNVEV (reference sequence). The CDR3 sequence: CASRSKLAGVPREQFF. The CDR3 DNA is TGTGCCAGCAGGTCAAAACTAGCGGGAGTCCCCCGGGAGCAGTTCTTC.

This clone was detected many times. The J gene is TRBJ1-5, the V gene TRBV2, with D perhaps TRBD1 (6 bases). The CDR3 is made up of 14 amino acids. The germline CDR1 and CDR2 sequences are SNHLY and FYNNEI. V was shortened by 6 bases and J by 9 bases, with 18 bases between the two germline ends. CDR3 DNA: TGTGCCAGCAGCCCTGGGGGCCACCTGTCGCCCCAGCATTTT. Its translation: CASSPGGHLSPQHF.